Below, 15 T cell receptor beta chains from the same sample are listed, as sequenced in a study of graft-versus-host responses after intestinal transplantation. Measured with immunoSEQ multiplex PCR; TCRdb has only the in-frame clones, and not every one. The data hold just over 85,000 clones, with about 90% observed a single time. These receptors' targets are unknown. Sequences were derived from unstimulated CD8+ T cells sorted from spleen or lymph node cells, sampled before transplant. These receptors were collected from a human donor who was the organ donor for an intestinal transplant.

The sample holds one count of this clone. This chain links TRBV9 with TRBJ2-7; D is uncertain. V was clipped by 0 bases and J by 7 bases, with 11 bases between them. The length of the CDR3 is 13 residues. Germline V CDR1 and CDR2: SGDLS, YYNGEE. The CDR3 bases are TGTGCCAGCAGCGTAGGATCTCGAGGTGAGCAGTACTTC. Encoded protein: CASSVGSRGEQYF.

This clone was observed a single time. V is TRBV19 and J is TRBJ1-2; D unclear. Germline V CDR1 and CDR2: LNHDA, SQIVND (reference sequence). This CDR3 spans 12 amino acids. V gave up 8 bases and J gave up 8 bases, with 15 bases separating them. CDR3 nucleotide sequence: TGTGCCAGTCATACCGGCGGGTCGGGCTACACCTTC. Translated: CASHTGGSGYTF.

The genes are TRBV7-9 and TRBJ1-1, with D tentatively TRBD1 (6 bases). The CDR3 totals 12 residues. V dropped 2 bases and J dropped 11 bases, with 12 bases sitting between them. CDR1 and CDR2 from the germline V gene are SEHNR and FQNEAQ (reference sequence). The CDR3 sequence: CASSLSDRRAFF. CDR3 in DNA: TGTGCCAGCAGCTTATCAGACAGGAGGGCTTTCTTT.

The chain's CDR3 is CASSVASGLEGEQYF. The CDR3 DNA reads TGTGCCAGCAGCGTAGCTAGCGGGTTGGAGGGAGAGCAGTACTTC. This chain connects TRBV9 to TRBJ2-7; 8 nucleotides match TRBD2. This CDR3 has 15 residues. CDR1 SGDLS and CDR2 YYNGEE come from the germline V gene. V lost 0 bases and J lost 7; bases outside the gene matches: 9.

V gene TRBV9 combines with J gene TRBJ2-7; 8 bases are a match to TRBD2. CDR3 length: 15 residues. V shed 2 bases, J shed 2 bases, and the junction held 6 bases outside the gene matches. Germline assignment: CDR1 SGDLS and CDR2 YYNGEE. CDR3 nucleotides: TGTGCCAGCAGCGTTGGCGGGGGGCCAGCCTACGAGCAGTACTTC. Its protein product is CASSVGGGPAYEQYF.

CDR3 in DNA: TGTGCCAGCAGCCGGACACCACCCTACAATGAGCAGTTCTTC. Translated, it gives CASSRTPPYNEQFF. The chain has TRBV9 and TRBJ2-1; D is perhaps TRBD1 (5 bases). V was pared by 4 bases and J by 2 bases, with 10 bases between. This CDR3 has 14 amino acids. The germline V gene encodes CDR1 SGDLS and CDR2 YYNGEE. Variable domain in full (rest from reference TRBV9 and TRBJ2-1): DSGVTQTPKHLITATGQRVTLRCSPRSGDLSVYWYQQSLDQGLQFLIQYYNGEERAKGNILERFSAQQFPDLHSELNLSSLELGDSALYFCASSRTPPYNEQFFGPGTRLTVL.

The chain employs TRBV6-5 and TRBJ1-1, with TRBD1 as a possible D gene (5 bases). CDR3 size: 14 residues. Trimming took off 2 bases at V and 4 bases at J, with 11 bases between the two ends. From germline, CDR1 is MNHEY and CDR2 SVGAGI. For the CDR3, the DNA is TGTGCCAGCAGTTACGGGGCGGGGACCACTGAAGCTTTCTTT. Its protein is CASSYGAGTTEAFF.

The chain recombines TRBV5-6 with TRBJ1-5, with 8 nucleotides matching TRBD1. The CDR3 has 13 amino acids. CDR1 and CDR2 from the germline V gene are SGHDT and YYEEEE. The V gene end was trimmed by 4 bases and the J gene end by 6 bases; junction bases not matched to a gene: 3. CDR3 sequence: CASSRTGFQPQHF. CDR3 DNA sequence: TGTGCCAGCAGCCGGACAGGGTTTCAGCCCCAGCATTTT.

The rearrangement links TRBV19 to TRBJ2-3; D may be TRBD2 (7 bases). This CDR3 is built from 15 residues. V dropped 3 bases and J dropped 4 bases, with 14 bases sitting between them. Germline-derived CDR1 and CDR2 are LNHDA and SQIVND (reference sequence). CDR3 bases: TGTGCCAGTAGTATGGTCGGGGGGCCAGCAGATACGCAGTATTTT. Amino acids: CASSMVGGPADTQYF.

The chain joins TRBV2 to TRBJ1-5, with 7 bases aligning to TRBD1. The CDR3 contains 18 residues. Germline V CDR1 and CDR2: SNHLY, FYNNEI. Trimming took 4 bases from V and 0 from J; bases not matched to a gene: 12. CDR3 region: CASSVTGTEVFSNQPQHF. The CDR3 DNA follows: TGTGCCAGCAGTGTTACCGGGACAGAAGTTTTTAGCAATCAGCCCCAGCATTTT.

This chain links TRBV5-6 with TRBJ2-2; 13 bases are shared with TRBD2. The CDR3 length is 17 residues. The trim removed 2 bases at V and 7 bases at J, leaving 8 bases unmatched. Germline CDR1 is SGHDT and CDR2 is YYEEEE. CDR3 in DNA: TGTGCCAGCAGCTTCGGGACTAGCGGGGTCGTTAACGGGGAGCTGTTTTTT. It codes for CASSFGTSGVVNGELFF. The full variable domain, in which reference TRBV5-6 and TRBJ2-2 provide the parts outside the CDR3, is DAGVTQSPTHLIKTRGQQVTLRCSPKSGHDTVSWYQQALGQGPQFIFQYYEEEERQRGNFPDRFSGHQFPNYSSELNVNALLLGDSALYLCASSFGTSGVVNGELFFGEGSRLTVL.

The CDR3 is CASSLVGQAPTDTQYF. CDR3 nucleotide sequence: TGTGCCAGCAGCTTAGTGGGACAGGCCCCCACAGATACGCAGTATTTT. The chain couples TRBV7-9 to TRBJ2-3, with TRBD1 identical over 8 bases. CDR1 is SEHNR, CDR2 FQNEAQ, per germline (reference sequence). Germline trimming cut 1 base from V and 2 bases from J; bases unmatched to any gene: 5. This CDR3 is 16 amino acids long.

The genes are TRBV1 and TRBJ2-3; the D segment call TRBD2 is taken from the table without a DNA check. TRBV1 is designated a pseudogene. CDR3 length: 13 amino acids. Here the CDR3 reads CTSSQVRRGAGYF. In nucleotides, the CDR3 is TGCACCAGCAGCCAAGTAAGGCGGGGGGCGGGGTATTTT.

The rearrangement joins TRBV19 to TRBJ1-2; D not certain. V was cut by 4 bases and J by 6 bases, with 12 bases left in between. Germline lookup yields CDR1 LNHDA and CDR2 SQIVND (reference sequence). The length of the CDR3 is 13 residues. The CDR3 loop reads CASSTRARDGYTF. CDR3 coding DNA: TGTGCCAGTAGTACTCGCGCGCGGGATGGCTACACCTTC.

This clone appeared once. V gene TRBV29-1 combines with J gene TRBJ1-2, with 7 nucleotides matching TRBD1. Per the germline V gene, CDR1 is SQVTM and CDR2 is ANQGSEA. V was pared by 5 bases and J by 2 bases, with 8 bases of the junction left unmatched. The CDR3 contains 14 residues. The CDR3 DNA reads as TGCAGCGTTTTCCCTGCAGGGGGAAACTATGGCTACACCTTC. This sequence encodes CSVFPAGGNYGYTF.